Included here is one TCR beta chain sequence, with context. The data were taken from a study of control samples from healthy donors and cancer patients. The CDR3 extends over 12 amino acids. Germline CDR1 MNHEY, CDR2 SVGAGI. V gave up 4 bases and J gave up 7 bases; unmatched junction bases: 3. Profiled with immunoSEQ multiplex PCR; TCRdb holds only in-frame clones, not every one. Counted here are tens of thousands of clones, 85% to 90% occurring once; the ten biggest clones make up about 10%. J is TRBJ1-2 and V is TRBV6-5; the match to TRBD1 covers 7 bases. The TCR comes from a woman between 50 and 59 years old with colorectal cancer. The sample comprised PBMCs. CDR3 bases: TGTGCCAGCAGTTCGCGACAGGGTGGCTACACCTTC. Translated: CASSSRQGGYTF.